The 4 T cell receptor beta chains below come from one sample, sequenced in a study of T cell responses to AZD1222 COVID-19 vaccine. The protocol was immunoSEQ multiplex PCR, while the TCRdb copy is restricted to in-frame clones and leaves out a portion. The sample yields 200,000 or so clones, approximately 95% seen once. Sequences were derived from peripheral blood, sampled 28 days after the second AZD1222 dose. These receptors were collected from an adult who received the AZD1222 COVID-19 vaccine.

CDR3 loop: CASSFPKGGATEAFF. The CDR3 DNA sequence: TGTGCCAGCAGTTTCCCTAAGGGGGGGGCTACTGAAGCTTTCTTT. This chain connects TRBV28 to TRBJ1-1, with D tentatively TRBD1 (6 bases). The germline V gene encodes CDR1 MDHEN and CDR2 SYDVKM. Trimming left V 3 bases short and J 5 bases short, with 16 bases between. The CDR3 covers 15 residues.

The chain is built from TRBV23-1 and TRBJ1-3, with D possibly TRBD1 on 5 matching bases. TRBV23-1 is classed as an ORF, of uncertain function. Trimming cost V 2 bases and J 0 bases, with 14 bases left between them. This CDR3 comprises 17 residues. The chain's CDR3 is CASSQNRDPYSGNTIYF. In nucleotides, the CDR3 is TGCGCCAGCAGTCAAAACCGGGACCCATACTCTGGAAACACCATATATTTT.

The CDR3 spells CASLRQGIGYTF. CDR3 bases: TGTGCCAGCCTCAGACAGGGAATCGGCTACACCTTC. The chain has TRBV2 and TRBJ1-2; 7 positions match TRBD1. The CDR3 has 12 amino acids. CDR1 and CDR2 (germline): SNHLY, FYNNEI. The V and J ends lost 8 bases and 8 bases, in that order; junction bases with no gene match: 8.

This clone is a singleton in its sample. The chain uses TRBV14 and TRBJ1-1; TRBD1 agrees at 7 bases. Germline-derived CDR1 and CDR2 are SGHDN and FVKESK. The V gene end was trimmed by 3 bases and the J gene end by 0 bases; junction bases not matched to a gene: 7. The CDR3 has 16 amino acids. CDR3 sequence (DNA): TGTGCCAGCAGCCACCGACAGGGATCCATGAACACTGAAGCTTTCTTT. Translated: CASSHRQGSMNTEAFF.